Listed here are 25 T cell receptor beta chains from one sample, sequenced in a study of control samples from healthy donors and cancer patients. Profiling relied on immunoSEQ multiplex PCR, and the TCRdb table lists in-frame clones only, not all of them. The repertoire holds around 230,000 clones, with about 93% as singletons. Input material: blood. All receptors derive from a man over 45 in good health.

The rearrangement links TRBV6-2 or TRBV6-3 to TRBJ2-1, with D hard to call. The germline V gene encodes CDR1 MNHEY and CDR2 SVGEGT. This CDR3 has 11 residues. The V end lost 1 base, the J end lost 8 bases, and 3 bases lay between the germline ends. The CDR3 coding sequence is TGTGCCAGCAGTTACTTGGATGAGCAGTTCTTC. Protein product: CASSYLDEQFF.

J is TRBJ2-1 and V is TRBV4-1; D unresolved. The V gene lost 0 bases and the J gene lost 0 bases, with 12 bases spanning the gap. The germline CDR1 and CDR2 sequences are MGHRA and YSYEKL. This CDR3 is built from 17 residues. The CDR3 reads CASSQDFNVRSYNEQFF. Here the CDR3 DNA reads TGCGCCAGCAGCCAAGATTTCAACGTTCGCTCCTACAATGAGCAGTTCTTC.

The table lists this clone with a count of one. The chain carries TRBV6-2 or TRBV6-3 and TRBJ2-5; D remains unclear. Trimming removed 2 bases at V and 5 bases at J, with 18 bases between. This CDR3 is built from 16 residues. Germline V CDR1 and CDR2: MNHEY, SVGEGT. CDR3 sequence: CASSYTGGPILETQYF. DNA of the CDR3: TGTGCCAGCAGTTACACGGGCGGCCCCATCTTGGAGACCCAGTACTTC.

The V call is TRBV2, the J call TRBJ2-2; possible D gene TRBD1, 5 bases. There are 14 residues in the CDR3. Germline V gives CDR1 SNHLY, CDR2 FYNNEI. Trimming removed 5 bases from V and 5 bases from J, with 12 bases in between. The DNA for the CDR3 is TGTGCCAGCAGTAAGGTGACAGAGACCGGGGAGCTGTTTTTT. It encodes CASSKVTETGELFF.

This clone was counted a single time. This chain joins TRBV27 and TRBJ2-6; 9 bases are a match to TRBD1. Germline CDR1 MNHEY, CDR2 SMNVEV (reference sequence). The CDR3 is made up of 17 amino acids. The V and J ends lost 8 bases and 0 bases, in that order; junction bases with no gene match: 8. CDR3 sequence: CASFGTGLSSGANVLTF. CDR3 DNA: TGTGCCAGCTTCGGGACAGGGTTGAGCTCTGGGGCCAACGTCCTGACTTTC.

The chain carries TRBV3-1 (or the pseudogene TRBV3-2) and TRBJ2-2; 9 nucleotides line up with TRBD2. Germline V gene data show CDR1 as LGHDT and CDR2 as YNNKEL (reference sequence). This CDR3 has 18 amino acids. Trimming removed 4 bases from V and 4 bases from J; junction bases left unmatched: 13. The CDR3 protein is CASSPILPSGVSTGELFF. For the CDR3, the DNA is TGTGCCAGCAGCCCCATCCTTCCTAGCGGGGTCTCCACCGGGGAGCTGTTTTTT.

The chain carries TRBV5-1 and TRBJ2-6; D is undetermined. There are 14 residues in the CDR3. Germline V CDR1 and CDR2: SGHRS, YFSETQ. Trimming removed 7 bases from V and 0 bases from J, with 8 bases in between. Here the CDR3 reads CASGLYSGANVLTF. DNA for the CDR3: TGCGCCAGCGGATTGTACTCTGGGGCCAACGTCCTGACTTTC.

Concerning this clone: Other DNA sequences in this specimen translate into the identical CDR3. V usage is TRBV28 and J usage is TRBJ2-1, with 10 bases aligning to TRBD1. J was trimmed by 7 bases and V by 4 bases; bases with no gene match: 4. Germline V CDR1 and CDR2: MDHEN, SYDVKM. The CDR3 consists of 14 residues. The CDR3 DNA follows: TGTGCCAGCAGTTCCGGGACAGGGGTAAATGAGCAGTTCTTC. Its translation is CASSSGTGVNEQFF.

The chain has TRBV19 and TRBJ1-1; 7 bases match TRBD1. The CDR3 covers 16 residues. The germline gives CDR1 LNHDA, CDR2 SQIVND (reference sequence). V was pared by 3 bases and J by 3 bases, with 10 bases of the junction left unmatched. The DNA of the CDR3 is TGTGCCAGTAGTATTTCTCATAGGGGGCTAGACACTGAAGCTTTCTTT. This translates into CASSISHRGLDTEAFF.

J is TRBJ1-1 and V is TRBV4-3; no firm D call. With 0 bases removed from V and 1 base from J, the gap between germline ends came to 9 bases. The CDR3 spans 15 residues. Germline V gene data show CDR1 as LGHNA and CDR2 as YSLEER. CDR3 nucleotide sequence: TGCGCCAGCAGCCAAGATAGGTACGGGAACACTGAAGCTTTCTTT. Its translation: CASSQDRYGNTEAFF.

The chain combines TRBV3-1 (or the pseudogene TRBV3-2) with TRBJ1-1, with D hard to call. Per the germline V gene, CDR1 is LGHDT and CDR2 is YNNKEL (reference sequence). The CDR3 length is 13 residues. V was trimmed by 4 bases and J by 1 base, leaving 7 bases between them. CDR3 sequence: CASSPVRNTEAFF. The CDR3 DNA is TGTGCCAGCAGCCCCGTTAGGAACACTGAAGCTTTCTTT.

The chain employs TRBV28 and TRBJ1-5; D is perhaps TRBD1 (6 bases). The CDR3 is 15 amino acids. Germline V gives CDR1 MDHEN, CDR2 SYDVKM. The ends were cut back, 4 bases at V and 2 bases at J, with 12 bases in the middle. CDR3 in amino acids: CASSSPGAGNQPQHF. CDR3 nucleotides: TGTGCCAGCAGTTCCCCGGGGGCTGGCAATCAGCCCCAGCATTTT.

V usage is TRBV24-1 and J usage is TRBJ1-1; D not certain. Germline V gene data show CDR1 as KGHDR and CDR2 as SFDVKD. This CDR3 region has 14 residues. Deletions cut 5 bases from V and 5 bases from J, with 14 bases between. CDR3 coding DNA: TGTGCCACCAGTGGAATGGACGCAAGTACTGAAGCTTTCTTT. Amino acids: CATSGMDASTEAFF.

This sequence joins TRBV7-8 and TRBJ1-1; 8 bases line up with TRBD1. V trimming: 1 base; J trimming: 11 bases; junction bases outside the gene matches: 12. The CDR3 totals 15 residues. CDR1 and CDR2 from the germline V gene are SGHVS and FQNEAQ. CDR3 amino acids: CASSLGAGGGSRAFF. The CDR3 nucleotides are TGTGCCAGCAGCTTAGGTGCAGGGGGCGGTTCTAGGGCTTTCTTT.

The chain carries TRBV19 and TRBJ1-1; the D gene is possibly TRBD1 (6 bases). V was pared by 3 bases and J by 1 base, with 12 bases between. This CDR3 is built from 15 residues. The germline gives CDR1 LNHDA, CDR2 SQIVND (reference sequence). CDR3 nucleotides: TGTGCCAGTAGTATTGAAGACAGGACGAACACTGAAGCTTTCTTT. It yields the protein CASSIEDRTNTEAFF.

The CDR3 DNA reads TGTGCCAGCAGCTTGAGACGACGCGGCCCTACCTACGAGCAGTACTTC. This gives the protein CASSLRRRGPTYEQYF. The rearrangement uses TRBV5-8 and TRBJ2-7; unclear D gene. Germline CDR1 is SGHTS and CDR2 is YDEGEE. There are 16 residues in the CDR3. V shed 1 base and J shed 2 bases, with 16 bases lying between them. The full variable domain, with the rest looked up from reference TRBV5-8 and TRBJ2-7, is EAGVTQSPTHLIKTRGQQATLRCSPISGHTSVYWYQQALGLGLQFLLWYDEGEERNRGNFPPRFSGRQFPNYSSELNVNALELEDSALYLCASSLRRRGPTYEQYFGPGTRLTVT.

The chain couples TRBV4-3 to TRBJ1-4; D may be TRBD1 (6 bases). The V gene lost 4 bases and the J gene lost 0 bases, with 12 bases spanning the gap. CDR3 length: 16 residues. Germline V gene sequence: CDR1 LGHNA, CDR2 YSLEER. The CDR3 DNA is TGCGCCAGCAGCCGCTCCTGGACAGCAACTAATGAAAAACTGTTTTTT. Translation: CASSRSWTATNEKLFF.

The genes are TRBV10-1 and TRBJ2-3; no clear D gene. The CDR3 contains 13 residues. CDR1 WNHNN and CDR2 SYGVQD come from the germline V gene (reference sequence). V was pared by 5 bases and J by 4 bases, with 10 bases between. In nucleotides, the CDR3 is TGCGCCAGCAGTATTGAGTACTCAGATACGCAGTATTTT. Translated, it gives CASSIEYSDTQYF.

The chain combines TRBV5-6 with TRBJ1-5; TRBD1 agrees at 8 bases. CDR3 length: 17 amino acids. From germline, CDR1 is SGHDT and CDR2 YYEEEE. The junction had 9 bases not matched to a gene; V was cut back by 3 bases and J by 1 base. This CDR3 reads CASSSIQGVKSNQPQHF. The CDR3 DNA reads as TGTGCCAGCAGCTCAATACAGGGGGTGAAGAGCAATCAGCCCCAGCATTTT.

The chain combines TRBV19 with TRBJ1-6; 9 bases map to TRBD1. V lost 2 bases to trimming and J lost 9 bases; unmatched junction nucleotides: 5. Germline V gene lookup returns CDR1 LNHDA and CDR2 SQIVND (reference sequence). This CDR3 has 15 amino acids. CDR3 in DNA: TGTGCCAGTAGTATATGGGGACAGGGAGGTTCACCCCTCCACTTT. Protein: CASSIWGQGGSPLHF.

This chain links TRBV5-1 with TRBJ1-1; tentatively, D is TRBD1 (5 bases). Germline V CDR1 and CDR2: SGHRS, YFSETQ. V was pared by 0 bases and J by 5 bases, with 11 bases between. This CDR3 contains 14 residues. In nucleotides, the CDR3 is TGCGCCAGCAGCTTGGGAGATGGGGGGACTGAAGCTTTCTTT. Amino acid sequence: CASSLGDGGTEAFF.

The chain recombines TRBV6-5 with TRBJ1-1; 7 bases line up with TRBD1. This CDR3 is built from 15 residues. J lost 1 base, V lost 6 bases, and 8 bases had no gene match. Looked up from germline, CDR1 is MNHEY and CDR2 is SVGAGI. CDR3 DNA: TGTGCCAGCAGACCCCCGACAGGGCAGAACACTGAAGCTTTCTTT. Translation: CASRPPTGQNTEAFF.

V is TRBV7-2 and J is TRBJ1-4, with 7 bases aligning to TRBD1. V shed 5 bases, J shed 2 bases, and the junction held 5 bases outside the gene matches. The germline gives CDR1 SGHTA, CDR2 FQGNSA. This CDR3 is built from 15 residues. This CDR3 reads CASSPGGGTNEKLFF. CDR3 DNA sequence: TGTGCCAGCAGCCCCGGAGGGGGCACTAATGAAAAACTGTTTTTT.

V usage is TRBV29-1 and J usage is TRBJ1-3; possible D gene TRBD1, 6 bases. This CDR3 has 11 residues. Looked up from germline, CDR1 is SQVTM and CDR2 is ANQGSEA. Trimming removed 6 bases from V and 12 bases from J, with 15 bases in between. The CDR3 loop is CSVGYGRGIYF. The CDR3 bases are TGCAGCGTGGGTTATGGCAGGGGCATATATTTT.

V is TRBV5-1 and J is TRBJ1-4; tentatively, D is TRBD1 (6 bases). The V gene lost 3 bases and the J gene lost 1 base, with 10 bases spanning the gap. From germline, CDR1 is SGHRS and CDR2 YFSETQ. The CDR3 sequence is 15 residues long. The CDR3 DNA is TGCGCCAGCAGCTCCCAACAGGGAACTAATGAAAAACTGTTTTTT. It yields the protein CASSSQQGTNEKLFF. Complete variable domain (other parts from reference TRBV5-1 and TRBJ1-4): KAGVTQTPRYLIKTRGQQVTLSCSPISGHRSVSWYQQTPGQGLQFLFEYFSETQRNKGNFPGRFSGRQFSNSRSEMNVSTLELGDSALYLCASSSQQGTNEKLFFGSGTQLSVL.